The rows below give T cell receptor beta chains drawn from one sample of a study of T cell repertoires in cytomegalovirus infection. TCRdb itself ran the reads through MiXCR, one entry per CDR3 protein. The sample shows about 900,000 distinct CDR3 sequences, around 30% of them seen only once. No antigen has been assigned to these receptors. Material: cultured CD8+ T cells from PBMCs, obtained from culture after CMV antigen stimulation. Receptor source: a human donor in good health (CMV status not recorded). Some clones in this sample may be carry-over from other donors' samples. The CDR3 runs from the conserved cysteine through the conserved F or W. The D gene is left open where the match is weak. Clone size is shown for a subset of rows, as once, few, many or a class of expanded clone.

clone_size	d_call	v_call	j_call	cdr3_nt	cdr3_aa
many	TRBD1	TRBV4-1	TRBJ2-1	TGCGCCAGCAGCCAAGAATGGACAGGGGCCTTGTTCCCCTACAATGAGCAGTTCTTC	CASSQEWTGALFPYNEQFF
NA	NA	TRBV9	TRBJ1-2	TGTGCCAGCAGTGACGGAGGGGTTGAGTATGGCTACACCTTC	CASSDGGVEYGYTF
NA	NA	TRBV5-4	TRBJ1-6	TGTGCCAGCAAAAATCCCGGACCCTATAATTCACCCCTCCACTTT	CASKNPGPYNSPLHF
NA	NA	TRBV11-3	TRBJ1-2	TGTGCCAGCAGCTTAGAGATTAGGGAAGACACTAACTATGGCTACACCTTC	CASSLEIREDTNYGYTF
NA	NA	TRBV6-2/TRBV6-3	TRBJ2-5	TGTGCCAGCAGTCCGGACTGGATGGGAGAGACCCAGTACTTC	CASSPDWMGETQYF
NA	TRBD2	TRBV28	TRBJ2-3	TGTGCCAGCAGTTTCACTAGCGACACAGATACGCAGTATTTT	CASSFTSDTDTQYF
NA	NA	TRBV4-1	TRBJ1-1	TGCGCCAGCAGCCAAGATGCAGGGTCATCTGAAGCTTTCTTT	CASSQDAGSSEAFF
NA	NA	TRBV24-1	TRBJ1-2	TGTGCCACCGCTTCAGGGTCCGACCCCGACGGAGACTATGGCTACACCTTC	CATASGSDPDGDYGYTF
many	NA	TRBV12-3/TRBV12-4	TRBJ2-1	TGTGCCAGCAGTTCCGCACCTGGCGGAGGCTCCTACAATGAGCAGTTCTTC	CASSSAPGGGSYNEQFF
few	TRBD1	TRBV6-1	TRBJ2-5	TGTGCCAGCAGTGAAGGGACAGGGGCGATCCAAGAGACCCAGTACTTC	CASSEGTGAIQETQYF
many	NA	TRBV7-6	TRBJ1-1	TGTGCCAGCAGCTTTCGACCCACGGGGAGTGACACTGAAGCTTTCTTT	CASSFRPTGSDTEAFF
many	NA	TRBV4-2	TRBJ1-1	TGTGCCAGCAGCCAAGATGGGGGGATGAACACTGAAGCTTTCTTT	CASSQDGGMNTEAFF
NA	NA	TRBV10-2	TRBJ2-3	TGCGCCGCAAGGGAGCGAGGGAGCACAGATACGCAGTATTTT	CAARERGSTDTQYF
many	NA	TRBV7-9	TRBJ1-2	TGTGCCAGCAGCCTAGGCGCCGGCCGAGCCGATGGCTACACCTTC	CASSLGAGRADGYTF
many	TRBD2	TRBV7-9	TRBJ2-3	TGTGCCAGCAGCGGTAGCGGGTACACAGATACGCAGTATTTT	CASSGSGYTDTQYF
NA	NA	TRBV7-8	TRBJ2-3	TGTGCCAGCAGCTTAGGGCCAGGGGACTTAACTTTAGATACGCAGTATTTT	CASSLGPGDLTLDTQYF
once	TRBD2	TRBV13	TRBJ2-3	TGTGCCAGCAGCTTAAGGCTAGCGGGGGAGATCACAGATACGCAGTATTTT	CASSLRLAGEITDTQYF
NA	NA	TRBV20-1	TRBJ2-2	TGCAGTGCTTCTGTGGGGAACACCGGGGAGCTGTTTTTT	CSASVGNTGELFF
NA	NA	TRBV28	TRBJ2-2	TGTGCCAGCGTAAGGGGGGAGAACACCGGGGAGCTGTTTTTT	CASVRGENTGELFF
NA	NA	TRBV9	TRBJ2-1	TGTGCCAGCAGCAATAACTTAGGCGGCTCCTACAATGAGCAGTTCTTC	CASSNNLGGSYNEQFF
many	NA	TRBV6-2/TRBV6-3	TRBJ1-1	TGTGCCAGCAGTTACAGGGCCTCGAACACTGAAGCTTTCTTT	CASSYRASNTEAFF
NA	NA	TRBV6-6	TRBJ2-7	TGTGTCAGCAGTTACACGACACCCCTCAACGAGCAGTACTTC	CVSSYTTPLNEQYF
NA	TRBD1	TRBV4-1	TRBJ1-1	TGCGCCAGCAGCCACCCCGGGACAGGGATTACTGAAGCTTTCTTT	CASSHPGTGITEAFF
few	NA	TRBV7-9	TRBJ1-2	TGTGCCAGCAGCTTAAAAGGATTCGGTGGCTACACCTTC	CASSLKGFGGYTF
many	NA	TRBV6-2/TRBV6-3	TRBJ1-1	TGTGCCAGCAGGGGACACTTGAACACTGAAGCTTTCTTT	CASRGHLNTEAFF
few	TRBD2	TRBV6-2/TRBV6-3	TRBJ2-3	TGTGCCAGCAGTTATACTAGCGCCGATACGCAGTATTTT	CASSYTSADTQYF
NA	NA	TRBV7-9	TRBJ2-1	TGTGCCAGCAGCTTAGGAGGGGTAGGGAGAAATGAGCAGTTCTTC	CASSLGGVGRNEQFF
few	NA	TRBV12-3/TRBV12-4	TRBJ2-3	TGTGCCAGCAGTTCTGGTACGGATTCCTTGCATACAGATACGCAGTATTTT	CASSSGTDSLHTDTQYF
few	TRBD2	TRBV4-1	TRBJ2-1	TGCGCCAGCAGCCAAGAGATAGCGGGGACCTACAATGAGCAGTTCTTC	CASSQEIAGTYNEQFF
NA	TRBD2	TRBV24-1	TRBJ2-5	TGTGCCACCAGTGATTATAGCGGGGGGACCGCCCAGTACTTC	CATSDYSGGTAQYF
once	NA	TRBV14	TRBJ2-3	TGTGCCAGCAGCCCTTGGTGGACGAGCACAGATACGCAGTATTTT	CASSPWWTSTDTQYF
NA	TRBD2	TRBV20-1	TRBJ2-5	TGCAGTGCTAGAGGGACTAGCGGGGGGAAGACCCAGTACTTC	CSARGTSGGKTQYF
NA	NA	TRBV6-8	TRBJ1-1	TGTGCCAAGAGACAAAGGAGCACTGAAGCTTTCTTT	CAKRQRSTEAFF
NA	NA	TRBV7-6	TRBJ2-1	TGTGCCAGCAGCATCCCGACGGTAAACAGAAACAATGAGCAGTTCTTC	CASSIPTVNRNNEQFF
NA	NA	TRBV7-9	TRBJ1-2	TGTGCCAACAGCTTAGAATTCGGCAGGGGAGGTTCTAACTATGGCTACACCTTC	CANSLEFGRGGSNYGYTF
NA	NA	TRBV2	TRBJ1-1	TGTGCCGGAGGAAAGAACACTGAAGCTTTCTTT	CAGGKNTEAFF
few	TRBD1	TRBV10-3	TRBJ1-1	TGTGCCATCAGAACATCTACCGGACAGGGAAGGGACACTGAAGCTTTCTTT	CAIRTSTGQGRDTEAFF
many	NA	TRBV7-2	TRBJ1-5	TGTGCCAGCAGCCCGTTAGGGAATTTCCCCGGTCAGCCCCAGCATTTT	CASSPLGNFPGQPQHF
NA	NA	TRBV6-2/TRBV6-3	TRBJ2-7	TGTGCCAGCAGTGCAGGGTGGACCTACGAGCAGTACTTC	CASSAGWTYEQYF
many	TRBD2	TRBV11-1	TRBJ2-1	TGTGCCAGCAGCTCCTTACCCACTAGCGGGGGGGCTGGTGAGCAGTTCTTC	CASSSLPTSGGAGEQFF
few	TRBD2	TRBV18	TRBJ2-1	TGTGCCAGCTCACCACGTGGGGGGGGATACAATGAGCAGTTCTTC	CASSPRGGGYNEQFF
NA	NA	TRBV27	TRBJ2-1	TGTGCCAGCAGTTCCACAGTTACAAGTGAGCAGTTCTTC	CASSSTVTSEQFF